This is a list of T cell receptor beta chains from one sample in a study of preoperative IRX-2 immunotherapy in early breast cancer. The protocol was immunoSEQ multiplex PCR, while the TCRdb copy is restricted to in-frame clones and leaves out a portion. The table records around 30,000 clones, just under 80% of them present only once. The sequencing here drew on lymph node tissue, taken before IRX-2 immunotherapy. The receptors shown here come from a human donor with breast cancer. The CDR3 runs from the conserved cysteine through the conserved F or W. The D gene is left open where the match is weak. Expanded clones get a size class; other rows say once, few or many, or leave the size out.

j_call d_call clone_size v_call cdr3_nt cdr3_aa
TRBJ1-6 - - TRBV19 TGTGCCAGTAGGAGGGTCAGGGATGGATCGGGTTATAATTCACCCCTCCACTTT CASRRVRDGSGYNSPLHF
TRBJ2-5 TRBD2 - TRBV19 TGTGCCAGTAGCAAGACAGCGGGGGAGACCCAGTACTTC CASSKTAGETQYF
TRBJ1-2 - once TRBV18 TGTGCCAGCTCCCCCGTTGGCAGAAGAGTCTATGGCTACACCTTC CASSPVGRRVYGYTF
TRBJ1-1 - few TRBV6-8 TGTGCCAGTAGGGCTTTACGGCGGTTGAACACTGAAGCTTTCTTT CASRALRRLNTEAFF
TRBJ1-5 - - TRBV22-1 TGTGCCAGCAGTTTACGAGATAGCAATCAGCCCCAGCATTTT CASSLRDSNQPQHF
TRBJ1-1 - - TRBV1 TGCGCCAGCAGCCCAACAGGGTCGACTGAAGCTTTCTTT CASSPTGSTEAFF
TRBJ2-2 TRBD1 - TRBV6-8 TGTGCCAGCAGTTACGGGACAGGGCACACCGGGGAGCTGTTTTTT CASSYGTGHTGELFF
TRBJ2-3 - - TRBV7-1 TGTGCCAGCAGCTTAAAAGGGCAGGGTTGGGCGGACACAGATACGCAGTATTTT CASSLKGQGWADTDTQYF
TRBJ2-1 TRBD1 - TRBV19 TGTGCCAGTAGTGCCACCGGGACAGGGGGTCGAGTTGAGCAGTTCTTC CASSATGTGGRVEQFF
TRBJ1-4 - - TRBV6-8 TGTGCCAGCACCGACCCCCGGACCGGAGGTGAAAAACTGTTTTTT CASTDPRTGGEKLFF
TRBJ1-4 - once TRBV5-1 TGCGCCAGCAGCTTGAGTGGGTACGCAACTAATGAAAAACTGTTTTTT CASSLSGYATNEKLFF
TRBJ2-3 TRBD1 few TRBV6-8 TGTGCCAGCAGTAGGACAGGGGACAGAGATACGCAGTATTTT CASSRTGDRDTQYF
TRBJ1-5 TRBD1 - TRBV4-1 TGCGCCAGCAGCCAGGATTTCGGACAGGAAAATCAGCCCCAGCATTTT CASSQDFGQENQPQHF
TRBJ2-5 TRBD2 - TRBV30 TGTGCCTGGACTAGCGGGGAGACCCAGTACTTC CAWTSGETQYF
TRBJ1-5 - - TRBV28 TGTGCCAGCAGTTTTTCCGGACTCACCAATCAGCCCCAGCATTTT CASSFSGLTNQPQHF